This T cell receptor (beta chain) was observed in a study of blood T cells in healthy people across ages. Primers used in a second PCR of about 6 to 11 cycles were a sample-barcoded 5' primer and a J-beta primer mix. TCRdb re-called the 5' RACE reads with MiXCR, one entry per CDR3 protein. The table includes 1.5 million to 2 million distinct CDR3 sequences, approximately 39% detected once. Points from the study as a whole: Considered underestimates were the diversity estimates obtained from one million T cells. Measured against age, TCR beta diversity per million T cells decreased in a roughly linear manner.

Germline V gene sequence: CDR1 SQVTM, CDR2 ANQGSEA. V dropped 6 bases and J dropped 8; count of bases not matched to a gene: 13. The CDR3 runs to 15 residues. About this clonotype: The antigen is unknown.

The sequenced sample was blood. This TCR was recovered from a human donor in good health. The J gene is TRBJ1-4, the V gene TRBV29-1; 9 positions match TRBD1. The CDR3 sequence is CSVDTPGQGGEKLFF. The CDR3 DNA is TGCAGCGTCGATACCCCGGGACAGGGAGGGGAAAAACTGTTTTTT.